The 18 T cell receptor beta chains given below trace back to one sample, sequenced in a study of blood T cell repertoires in COVID-19. Produced via immunoSEQ multiplex PCR; TCRdb's table is partial and in-frame only. The top ten hold 3.9% of the sample, which has about 160,000 clones, roughly 87% seen once. What was sequenced was peripheral blood. These TCRs come from a woman between 55 and 75 years old who had recovered from COVID-19.

This sequence joins TRBV12-5 and TRBJ1-1, with a possible D match to TRBD1 (6 bases). Trimming pared 2 bases from V and 1 base from J, leaving 17 bases between. Germline CDR1 and CDR2: LGHNT and FRNRAP. The CDR3 covers 17 residues. CDR3 sequence reads: CASGLSRPGDPNTEAFF. CDR3 bases: TGTGCTAGTGGTTTGAGTAGGCCAGGGGACCCGAACACTGAAGCTTTCTTT.

A word on this clone: Other DNA sequences in the same sample also yield this CDR3. This chain links TRBV7-3 with TRBJ2-1, with D tentatively TRBD2 (5 bases). The CDR3 runs to 14 residues. The germline CDR1 and CDR2 sequences are SGHTA and FQGTGA. V lost 5 bases and J lost 3, with 11 bases in between. CDR3 DNA: TGTGCCAGCAGCCGGGCGGGCGGCTACAATGAGCAGTTCTTC. Protein: CASSRAGGYNEQFF. The complete variable domain, with remaining parts taken from reference TRBV7-3 and TRBJ2-1, reads GAGVSQTPSNKVTEKGKYVELRCDPISGHTALYWYRQSLGQGPEFLIYFQGTGAADDSGLPNDRFFAVRPEGSVSTLKIQRTERGDSAVYLCASSRAGGYNEQFFGPGTRLTVL.

The chain employs TRBV7-2 and TRBJ2-1; 11 bases map to TRBD2. From germline, CDR1 is SGHTA and CDR2 FQGNSA. Unmatched junction bases numbered 12, after V lost 7 bases and J lost 10 bases. CDR3 length equals 15 residues. The CDR3 DNA sequence: TGTGCCAGCACCTACTCCAGTGCTAGCGGGGGGGAGCAGTTCTTC. It translates to CASTYSSASGGEQFF. The entire variable domain, with the rest obtained from reference TRBV7-2 and TRBJ2-1, is as follows: GAGVSQSPSNKVTEKGKDVELRCDPISGHTALYWYRQSLGQGLEFLIYFQGNSAPDKSGLPSDRFSAERTGGSVSTLTIQRTQQEDSAVYLCASTYSSASGGEQFFGPGTRLTVL.

This clone was counted only a few times. The chain employs TRBV27 and TRBJ1-6, with TRBD1 matching over 9 bases. CDR3 length: 16 amino acids. V lost 5 bases, J lost 7 bases, and 9 bases stayed unmatched. Germline V gene sequence: CDR1 MNHEY, CDR2 SMNVEV (reference sequence). The CDR3: CASSDQQGARNSPLHF. As DNA, the CDR3 is TGTGCCAGCAGTGACCAACAGGGGGCAAGGAATTCACCCCTCCACTTT.

This chain connects TRBV27 to TRBJ2-1, with TRBD2 matching 8 bases. The junction had 9 bases not matched to a gene; V was cut back by 7 bases and J by 4 bases. Germline CDR1 reads MNHEY; CDR2 reads SMNVEV (reference sequence). CDR3 length: 15 amino acids. CDR3 protein: CASTAAIAGYNEQFF. DNA of the CDR3: TGTGCCAGCACTGCGGCCATAGCGGGATACAATGAGCAGTTCTTC.

The chain links TRBV30 to TRBJ1-4, with 10 positions matching TRBD1. The junction had 5 bases not matched to a gene; V was cut back by 3 bases and J by 7 bases. CDR1 GTSNPN and CDR2 SVGIG come from the germline V gene (reference sequence). This CDR3 spans 14 amino acids. DNA for the CDR3: TGTGCCTGGAGCCTGACAGGGGGCAGTGAAAAACTGTTTTTT. Residues: CAWSLTGGSEKLFF.

This sequence joins TRBV19 and TRBJ2-5; 9 nucleotides line up with TRBD2. Germline V gene data show CDR1 as LNHDA and CDR2 as SQIVND (reference sequence). The V and J ends lost 4 bases and 5 bases, in that order; junction bases with no gene match: 5. The CDR3 has 14 residues. Here the CDR3 reads CASSSGGAPETQYF. The CDR3 DNA follows: TGTGCCAGTAGTAGCGGGGGGGCGCCGGAGACCCAGTACTTC.

The chain employs TRBV18 and TRBJ2-7, with 10 bases aligning to TRBD2. This CDR3 has 14 amino acids. Germline loops: CDR1 KGHSH, CDR2 LQKENI. The junction had 7 bases not matched to a gene; V was cut back by 6 bases and J by 5 bases. CDR3 sequence reads: CASSASGGAHEQYF. The CDR3 DNA reads TGTGCCAGCTCGGCAAGCGGGGGGGCCCACGAGCAGTACTTC.

CDR3 sequence reads: CASSTGTGSGDGELFF. The DNA for the CDR3 is TGTGCCAGCAGCACCGGGACAGGGAGCGGGGACGGGGAGCTGTTTTTT. The gene calls are TRBV3-1 (or the pseudogene TRBV3-2) and TRBJ2-2; 9 bases align to TRBD1. The CDR3 contains 16 residues. Germline V gene sequence: CDR1 LGHDT, CDR2 YNNKEL (reference sequence). Losses at the gene ends were 5 bases for V and 7 bases for J; bases not matched to a gene: 11.

The V and J genes are TRBV7-9 and TRBJ2-7; possible D gene TRBD2, 6 bases. Per germline, CDR1 SEHNR and CDR2 FQNEAQ (reference sequence). This CDR3 has 14 residues. Between the trimmed V and J ends, which lost 4 bases and 4 bases, there was a span of 14 bases. The CDR3, as DNA: TGTGCCAGCAGCTCTAGGGCGGGGTCGTACGAGCAGTACTTC. It is translated as CASSSRAGSYEQYF.

The J gene is TRBJ2-2, the V gene TRBV30; 10 nucleotides agree with TRBD1. Germline V CDR1 and CDR2: GTSNPN, SVGIG (reference sequence). With 4 bases clipped from V and 6 bases from J, the junction kept 5 bases outside the gene matches. The CDR3 loop spans 14 amino acids. The CDR3 spells CAWMTGGLSGELFF. The CDR3 nucleotides are TGTGCCTGGATGACAGGGGGCCTGTCCGGGGAGCTGTTTTTT.

This clone was picked up one time. The CDR3 DNA follows: TGTGCCAGCAGTTCACCCGGGAAACATAATTCACCCCTCCACTTT. Translation: CASSSPGKHNSPLHF. V and J are TRBV28 and TRBJ1-6; D uncertain. CDR3 length: 15 amino acids. Trimming took 4 bases from V and 5 from J, leaving 12 bases between them. Germline V gives CDR1 MDHEN, CDR2 SYDVKM.

V and J are TRBV2 and TRBJ2-2; 9 bases map to TRBD2. Looked up from germline, CDR1 is SNHLY and CDR2 is FYNNEI. J was trimmed by 6 bases and V by 8 bases; bases with no gene match: 10. The CDR3 is made up of 15 amino acids. The DNA for the CDR3 is TGTGCCAGCTCCGGGGTAGCGGGGGACGCCGGGGAGCTGTTTTTT. It is translated as CASSGVAGDAGELFF.

The chain links TRBV3-1 (or the pseudogene TRBV3-2) to TRBJ2-6; D is ambiguous. Trimming took 4 bases from V and 0 from J, leaving 7 bases between them. This CDR3 spans 15 amino acids. Germline-derived CDR1 and CDR2 are LGHDT and YNNKEL (reference sequence). CDR3 sequence (DNA): TGTGCCAGCAGCCCCCTAATCTCTGGGGCCAACGTCCTGACTTTC. Translated, it gives CASSPLISGANVLTF.

V and J are TRBV3-1 (or the pseudogene TRBV3-2) and TRBJ1-6, with D maybe TRBD1 (5 bases). The V end lost 0 bases, the J end lost 3 bases, and 9 bases lay between the germline ends. Germline V gene data show CDR1 as LGHDT and CDR2 as YNNKEL (reference sequence). CDR3 size: 16 residues. The DNA of the CDR3 is TGTGCCAGCAGCCAAGATCAGGGAGGCTATAATTCACCCCTCCACTTT. Translated, it gives CASSQDQGGYNSPLHF.

The chain has TRBV6-6 and TRBJ2-3, with 8 bases matching TRBD2. The V gene's germline CDR1 is MNHNY and CDR2 SVGAGI (reference sequence). The CDR3 is 16 amino acids. V was clipped by 1 base and J by 6 bases; unmatched bases: 9. The CDR3 protein is CASSYLRGEGPDTQYF. The CDR3 DNA reads as TGTGCCAGCAGTTACTTGCGGGGGGAAGGTCCCGATACGCAGTATTTT.

The genes are TRBV28 and TRBJ2-3, with unresolved D. Germline values: CDR1 MDHEN, CDR2 SYDVKM. The CDR3 runs to 13 residues. V was trimmed by 2 bases and J by 2 bases, leaving 5 bases between them. The CDR3 loop is CASSLGNTDTQYF. The CDR3 region has the DNA TGTGCCAGCAGTTTAGGCAACACAGATACGCAGTATTTT.

The rearrangement links TRBV15 to TRBJ1-2; maybe TRBD1 (6 bases). The germline CDR1 and CDR2 sequences are LNHNV and YYDKDF (reference sequence). Trimming took off 2 bases at V and 7 bases at J, with 14 bases between the two ends. This CDR3 contains 14 residues. CDR3: CATSRRTAVGGYTF. The DNA for the CDR3 is TGTGCCACCAGCAGACGGACAGCCGTCGGTGGCTACACCTTC.